This is a list of T cell receptor beta chains from one sample in a study of shared clonotypes between healthy human individuals. Sequencing was performed with immunoSEQ multiplex PCR; in TCRdb, only in-frame clones are kept and a portion is missing. The table includes roughly 1 million clones, more than 65% detected once. Sequencing used memory CD4+ T cells sorted from blood. All receptors derive from a man in his late teens or twenties in good health. Each CDR3 is given with its conserved first and last residue. D genes are given only for firm matches. Not all rows give a size; the values are once, few, many and, for expanded clones, a class.

TRBV27	TRBD1	TRBJ2-7	NA	TGTGCCAGCAGTCGCTCCGGGACAGGGGGCGCTCGCTACGAGCAGTACTTC	CASSRSGTGGARYEQYF
TRBV6-6	TRBD1	TRBJ1-3	NA	TGTGCCAGCAGACCTACAGGGGCGGAGAGTACCATATATTTT	CASRPTGAESTIYF
TRBV6-6	NA	TRBJ2-5	NA	TGTGCCAGCAGTTCCCCGGACCTTTCGGGCCAAGAGACCCAGTACTTC	CASSSPDLSGQETQYF
TRBV7-8	TRBD2	TRBJ2-1	once	TGTGCCAGCAGCCTCCAGCGGGGGGGCCGCGATGAGCAGTTCTTC	CASSLQRGGRDEQFF
TRBV5-1	NA	TRBJ1-5	NA	TGCGCCAGCAGCTTGGGGGCCGAAAGGAATCAGCCCCAGCATTTT	CASSLGAERNQPQHF
TRBV29-1	NA	TRBJ2-3	NA	TGCAGCGTTGAGCCGGCTAGCGCCAGCACAGATACGCAGTATTTT	CSVEPASASTDTQYF
TRBV6-1	NA	TRBJ1-2	once	TGTGCCAGCAGGGACCAAATTCGCTATGGCTACACCTTC	CASRDQIRYGYTF
TRBV6-1	NA	TRBJ1-2	few	TGTGCCAGCATGAGGGATGCTAACTATGGCTACACCTTC	CASMRDANYGYTF
TRBV6-6	NA	TRBJ1-4	NA	TGTGCCAGCAGATTACGGTCGGGGGGCACTAATGAAAAACTGTTTTTT	CASRLRSGGTNEKLFF
TRBV6-6	NA	TRBJ1-2	NA	TGTGCCAGCAGAACCGGGACGGGAAACTATGGCTACACCTTC	CASRTGTGNYGYTF
TRBV6-5	TRBD2	TRBJ2-1	NA	TGTGCCAGCAGACCCAGCGGGAAGACCTACAATGAGCAGTTCTTC	CASRPSGKTYNEQFF
TRBV4-1	NA	TRBJ2-7	few	TGCGCCAGCAGCCATAATGGCTACGAGCAGTACTTC	CASSHNGYEQYF
TRBV5-1	TRBD1	TRBJ2-3	NA	TGCGCCAGCAGTCGAAGACAGGGGACAGATACGCAGTATTTT	CASSRRQGTDTQYF
TRBV4-3	NA	TRBJ1-2	NA	TGCGCCAGCAGCCCGAACCTGGGGGCTGCCCTTAACTATGGCTACACCTTC	CASSPNLGAALNYGYTF
TRBV28	TRBD1	TRBJ2-7	once	TGTGCCAGCAGGCGGGGGACAGGGAACTACGAGCAGTACTTC	CASRRGTGNYEQYF
TRBV2	TRBD1	TRBJ1-5	NA	TGTGCCAGCAGTGATGGGACAGGGGGCTTCCAGCCCCAGCATTTT	CASSDGTGGFQPQHF
TRBV6-5	NA	TRBJ1-2	once	TGTGCCAGCAGCGATGACAATTGGGGGCCTGGCTACACCTTC	CASSDDNWGPGYTF
TRBV6-5	NA	TRBJ2-3	NA	TGTGCCAGCAGTCCGTCCACAGATACGCAGTATTTT	CASSPSTDTQYF
TRBV7-8	TRBD1	TRBJ2-7	NA	TGTGCCAGCAGCTCCACTCGGCAGGGGGCCTACGAGCAGTACTTC	CASSSTRQGAYEQYF
TRBV30	NA	TRBJ1-1	NA	TGTGCCTGGAGTGTAGTCAGGCAACCTATGAACACTGAAGCTTTCTTT	CAWSVVRQPMNTEAFF
TRBV6-5	NA	TRBJ2-5	few	TGTGCCAGCAGCCGGAGGTCCGGAGAGACCCAGTACTTC	CASSRRSGETQYF
TRBV5-1	NA	TRBJ2-3	NA	TGCGCCAGCAGCTCGAGCCGGGGCCCCAACACAGATACGCAGTATTTT	CASSSSRGPNTDTQYF
TRBV21-1	NA	TRBJ2-7	NA	TGTGCCAGCAGCAAAGGAGCCAGACAGCACCCAAAACCCTACGAGCAGTACTTC	CASSKGARQHPKPYEQYF
TRBV2	TRBD1	TRBJ1-2	NA	TGTGCCAGCAGTGTAGGGACAGATGGCTACACCTTC	CASSVGTDGYTF
TRBV9	TRBD2	TRBJ2-5	few	TGTGCCAGCAGCGTAGGGGCTAGCGGGAGGGCCCCAATGAAGGAGACCCAGTACTTC	CASSVGASGRAPMKETQYF
TRBV5-1	NA	TRBJ2-2	NA	TGCGCCAGCAGCCAACCCGGGCGGGCGAACACCGGGGAGCTGTTTTTT	CASSQPGRANTGELFF
TRBV5-1	NA	TRBJ2-5	NA	TGCGCCAGCAGCTTGGTGGGGAGCCAAGAGACCCAGTACTTC	CASSLVGSQETQYF
TRBV2	NA	TRBJ1-1	NA	TGTGCCAGCAGTATGGCAGGCCTTTTGAACACTGAAGCTTTCTTT	CASSMAGLLNTEAFF
TRBV11-2	NA	TRBJ2-7	NA	TGTGCCAGCAGCTTAGATCTTGGAGGATTCTACGAGCAGTACTTC	CASSLDLGGFYEQYF
TRBV5-4	TRBD1	TRBJ1-4	NA	TGTGCCAGCAGCCGAGCCCCGACAGGGAAGGATGAAAAACTGTTTTTT	CASSRAPTGKDEKLFF
TRBV18	NA	TRBJ2-7	NA	TGTGCCAGCTCCCAGGTAGGGGGGTACGACGAGCAGTACTTC	CASSQVGGYDEQYF
TRBV6-1	TRBD1	TRBJ2-7	NA	TGTGCCAGCAGTACGGGACAGTACTACGAGCAGTACTTC	CASSTGQYYEQYF
TRBV19	TRBD2	TRBJ2-3	NA	TGTGCCAGTAGCCGACTAGCGGGAACAGATACGCAGTATTTT	CASSRLAGTDTQYF
TRBV11-2	NA	TRBJ1-2	NA	TGTGCCAGCAGCTTAAGTGCGCAGGAGATCTATGGCTACACCTTC	CASSLSAQEIYGYTF
TRBV30	NA	TRBJ2-7	NA	TGTGCCTCGGTGACTAGTTACGAGCAGTACTTC	CASVTSYEQYF
TRBV5-4	TRBD1	TRBJ1-1	few	TGTGCCAGCAGCCAGACAGGGTCAGGCACTGAAGCTTTCTTT	CASSQTGSGTEAFF
TRBV28	NA	TRBJ1-3	few	TGTGCCAGCAGTTCGGGAGGGGGGGACTCTGGAAACACCATATATTTT	CASSSGGGDSGNTIYF
TRBV2	NA	TRBJ1-6	few	TGTGCCAGCAGATTAACAGAGCCCCTCCACTTT	CASRLTEPLHF
TRBV6-5	TRBD2	TRBJ2-7	NA	TGTGCCAGCAGTTACAGCGGGAGGGCCGAAGGAGAGCAGTACTTC	CASSYSGRAEGEQYF
TRBV11-2	NA	TRBJ1-1	NA	TGTGCCAGCAGCTTAGATCCGGGATTGAACACTGAAGCTTTCTTT	CASSLDPGLNTEAFF
TRBV2	TRBD1	TRBJ1-6	NA	TGTGCCAGCAGTCAGGGGACAGGGGCACCCCTCCACTTT	CASSQGTGAPLHF